Sequencing of this T cell receptor (beta chain) was carried out in a study of PD-L1 blockade in urothelial cancer. After removal of 4 bases from V and 5 bases from J, the junction contained 7 bases not matched to a gene. Germline lookup yields CDR1 SGHRS and CDR2 YFSETQ. This CDR3 contains 15 residues. Clones were sequenced by immunoSEQ multiplex PCR, and TCRdb holds only the in-frame ones, with some missing. The table includes around 46,000 clones, 88% detected once. Time point denoted: peripheral blood 6 weeks after treatment start. The chain is built from TRBV5-1 and TRBJ2-3; 10 bases agree with TRBD1. The sequencing here drew on PBMCs, taken around atezolizumab (anti-PD-L1) treatment. This sequence was found in a man aged 60 to 75 with urothelial cancer. CDR3 region: CASSQRGQGIDTQYF. The CDR3 coding sequence is TGCGCCAGCAGCCAGCGGGGACAGGGGATAGATACGCAGTATTTT.